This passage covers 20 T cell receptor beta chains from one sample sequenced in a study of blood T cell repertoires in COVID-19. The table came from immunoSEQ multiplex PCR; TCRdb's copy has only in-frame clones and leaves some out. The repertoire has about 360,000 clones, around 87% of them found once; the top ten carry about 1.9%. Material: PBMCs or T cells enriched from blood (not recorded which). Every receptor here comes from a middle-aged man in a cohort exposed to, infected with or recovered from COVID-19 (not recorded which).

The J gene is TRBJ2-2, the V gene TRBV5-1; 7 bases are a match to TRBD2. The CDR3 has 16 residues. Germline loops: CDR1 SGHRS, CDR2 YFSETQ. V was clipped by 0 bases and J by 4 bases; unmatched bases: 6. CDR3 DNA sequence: TGCGCCAGCAGCTTGGGGCTAGCGGAGCGCACCGGGGAGCTGTTTTTT. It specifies CASSLGLAERTGELFF. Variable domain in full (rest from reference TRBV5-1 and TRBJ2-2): KAGVTQTPRYLIKTRGQQVTLSCSPISGHRSVSWYQQTPGQGLQFLFEYFSETQRNKGNFPGRFSGRQFSNSRSEMNVSTLELGDSALYLCASSLGLAERTGELFFGEGSRLTVL.

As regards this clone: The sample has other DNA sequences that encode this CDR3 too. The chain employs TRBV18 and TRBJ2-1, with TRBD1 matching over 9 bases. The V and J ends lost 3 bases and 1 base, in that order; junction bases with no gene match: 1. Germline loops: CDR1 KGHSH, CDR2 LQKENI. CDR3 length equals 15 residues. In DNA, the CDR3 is TGTGCCAGCTCACCCGGGACAGGGTCCTACAATGAGCAGTTCTTC. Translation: CASSPGTGSYNEQFF. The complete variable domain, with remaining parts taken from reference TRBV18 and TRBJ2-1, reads NAGVMQNPRHLVRRRGQEARLRCSPMKGHSHVYWYRQLPEEGLKFMVYLQKENIIDESGMPKERFSAEFPKEGPSILRIQQVVRGDSAAYFCASSPGTGSYNEQFFGPGTRLTVL.

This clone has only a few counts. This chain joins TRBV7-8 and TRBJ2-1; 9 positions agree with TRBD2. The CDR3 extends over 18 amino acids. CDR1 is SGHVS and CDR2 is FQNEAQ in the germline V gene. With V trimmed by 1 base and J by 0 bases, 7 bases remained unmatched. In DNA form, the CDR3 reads TGTGCCAGCAGCTTAGGGACTAGCGCCCTAAGCTCCTACAATGAGCAGTTCTTC. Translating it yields CASSLGTSALSSYNEQFF.

The CDR3 DNA follows: TGTGCCAGCAGTAGAGGACAGTCCTACGAGCAGTACTTC. It encodes CASSRGQSYEQYF. V and J are TRBV6-5 and TRBJ2-7, with a tentative D call TRBD1 (6 bases). The V gene lost 5 bases and the J gene lost 1 base, with 9 bases spanning the gap. The V gene's germline CDR1 is MNHEY and CDR2 SVGAGI. This CDR3 spans 13 amino acids.

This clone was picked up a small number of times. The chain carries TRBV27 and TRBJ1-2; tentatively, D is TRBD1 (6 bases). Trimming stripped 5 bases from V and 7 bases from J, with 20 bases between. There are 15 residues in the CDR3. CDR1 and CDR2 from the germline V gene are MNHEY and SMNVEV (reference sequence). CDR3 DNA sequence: TGTGCCAGCAGTATAACCCCGATGGGGGCGGCTGGCTACACCTTC. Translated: CASSITPMGAAGYTF.

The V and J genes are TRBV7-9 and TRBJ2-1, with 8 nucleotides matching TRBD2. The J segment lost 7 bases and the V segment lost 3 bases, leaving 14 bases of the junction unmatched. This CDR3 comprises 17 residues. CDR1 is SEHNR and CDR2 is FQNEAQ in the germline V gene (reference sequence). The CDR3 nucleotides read TGTGCCAGCAGCTTGTATTCTGGAACGGGAGGGCGTAATGAGCAGTTCTTC. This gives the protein CASSLYSGTGGRNEQFF.

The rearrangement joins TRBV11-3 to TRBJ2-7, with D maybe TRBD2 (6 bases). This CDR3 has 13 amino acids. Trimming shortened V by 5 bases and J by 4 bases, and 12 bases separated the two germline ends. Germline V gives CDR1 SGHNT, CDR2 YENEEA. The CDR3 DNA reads TGTGCCAGCAGCAGTAGCGGAACGTACGAGCAGTACTTC. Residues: CASSSSGTYEQYF.

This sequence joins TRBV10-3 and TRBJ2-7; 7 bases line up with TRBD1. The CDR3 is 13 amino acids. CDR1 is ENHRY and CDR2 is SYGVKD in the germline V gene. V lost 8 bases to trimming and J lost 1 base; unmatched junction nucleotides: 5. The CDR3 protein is CAIGRQGSYEQYF. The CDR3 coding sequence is TGTGCCATCGGACGACAGGGATCCTACGAGCAGTACTTC.

CDR3 nucleotides: TGTGCCAGCTCACCCTCCCTCGGGACATTTGAAAAACTGTTTTTT. Residues: CASSPSLGTFEKLFF. The chain combines TRBV18 with TRBJ1-4; weak D call: TRBD1 (6 bases). V was shortened by 3 bases and J by 7 bases, with 15 bases between the two germline ends. Germline-derived CDR1 and CDR2 are KGHSH and LQKENI. The CDR3 consists of 15 residues. Complete variable domain (other parts from reference TRBV18 and TRBJ1-4): NAGVMQNPRHLVRRRGQEARLRCSPMKGHSHVYWYRQLPEEGLKFMVYLQKENIIDESGMPKERFSAEFPKEGPSILRIQQVVRGDSAAYFCASSPSLGTFEKLFFGSGTQLSVL.

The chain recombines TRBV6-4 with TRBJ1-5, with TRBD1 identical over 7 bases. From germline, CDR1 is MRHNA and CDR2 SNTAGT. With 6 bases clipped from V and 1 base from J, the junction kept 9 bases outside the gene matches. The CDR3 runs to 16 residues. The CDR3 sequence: CASSWRQGKSNQPQHF. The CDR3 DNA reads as TGTGCCAGCAGCTGGCGACAGGGCAAAAGCAATCAGCCCCAGCATTTT.

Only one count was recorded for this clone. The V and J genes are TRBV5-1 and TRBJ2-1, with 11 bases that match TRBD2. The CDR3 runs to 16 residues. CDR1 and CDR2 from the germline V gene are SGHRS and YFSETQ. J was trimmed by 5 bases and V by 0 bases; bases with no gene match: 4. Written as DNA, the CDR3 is TGCGCCAGCAGCTTGGAACTAGCGGGAGCCAACAATGAGCAGTTCTTC. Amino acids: CASSLELAGANNEQFF.

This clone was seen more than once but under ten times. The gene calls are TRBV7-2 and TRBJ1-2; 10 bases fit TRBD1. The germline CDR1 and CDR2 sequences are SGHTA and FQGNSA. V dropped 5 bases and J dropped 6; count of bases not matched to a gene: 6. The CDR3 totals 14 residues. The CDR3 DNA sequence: TGTGCCAGCAGCGGCGCCGACAGGGGGCATGGCTACACCTTC. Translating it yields CASSGADRGHGYTF. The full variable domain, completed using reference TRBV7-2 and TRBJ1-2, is GAGVSQSPSNKVTEKGKDVELRCDPISGHTALYWYRQSLGQGLEFLIYFQGNSAPDKSGLPSDRFSAERTGGSVSTLTIQRTQQEDSAVYLCASSGADRGHGYTFGSGTRLTVV.

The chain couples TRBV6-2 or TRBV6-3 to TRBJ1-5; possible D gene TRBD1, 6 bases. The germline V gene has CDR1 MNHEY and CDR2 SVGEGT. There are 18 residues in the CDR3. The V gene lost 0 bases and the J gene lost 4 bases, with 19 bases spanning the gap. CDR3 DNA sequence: TGTGCCAGCAGTTACTCACCTCAGAATAGCAGGGGTAATCAGCCCCAGCATTTT. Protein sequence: CASSYSPQNSRGNQPQHF.

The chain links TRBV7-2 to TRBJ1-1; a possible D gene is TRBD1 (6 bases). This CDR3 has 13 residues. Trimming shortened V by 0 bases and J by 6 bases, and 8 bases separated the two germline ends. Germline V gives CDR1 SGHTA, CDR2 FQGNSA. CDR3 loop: CASSLATGSEAFF. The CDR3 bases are TGTGCCAGCAGCTTAGCGACAGGATCTGAAGCTTTCTTT.

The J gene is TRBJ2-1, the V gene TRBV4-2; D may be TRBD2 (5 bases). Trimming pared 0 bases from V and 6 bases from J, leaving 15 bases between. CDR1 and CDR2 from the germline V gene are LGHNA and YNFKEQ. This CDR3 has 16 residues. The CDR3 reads CASSQDWERVSNEQFF. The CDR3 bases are TGTGCCAGCAGCCAAGATTGGGAGAGAGTCAGCAATGAGCAGTTCTTC.

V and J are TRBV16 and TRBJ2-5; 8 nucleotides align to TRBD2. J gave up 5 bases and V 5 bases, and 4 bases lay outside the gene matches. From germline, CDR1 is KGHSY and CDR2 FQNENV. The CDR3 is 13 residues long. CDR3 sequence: CASSLTSVETQYF. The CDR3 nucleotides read TGTGCCAGCAGCTTGACTAGCGTCGAGACCCAGTACTTC.

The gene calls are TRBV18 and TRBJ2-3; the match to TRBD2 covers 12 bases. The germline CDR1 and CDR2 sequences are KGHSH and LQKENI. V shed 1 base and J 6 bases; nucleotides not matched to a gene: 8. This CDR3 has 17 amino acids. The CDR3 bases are TGTGCCAGCTCACCACGCAGACTAGCGGGAGTTCCCGATACGCAGTATTTT. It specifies CASSPRRLAGVPDTQYF.

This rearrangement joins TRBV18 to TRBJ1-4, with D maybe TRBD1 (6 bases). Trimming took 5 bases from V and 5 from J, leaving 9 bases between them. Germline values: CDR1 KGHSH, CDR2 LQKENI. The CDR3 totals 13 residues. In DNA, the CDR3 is TGTGCCAGCTCAACAGGGCAAAATGAAAAACTGTTTTTT. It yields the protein CASSTGQNEKLFF.

This CDR3 is CASSSRTGGDTQYF. CDR3 coding DNA: TGTGCCAGCAGCTCCCGGACTGGGGGGGATACGCAGTATTTT. The V gene is TRBV5-8, the J gene TRBJ2-3; TRBD2 might be the D (6 bases). The CDR3 is 14 residues long. Germline V lookup: CDR1 SGHTS, CDR2 YDEGEE. V lost 3 bases to trimming and J lost 6 bases, with 14 bases between them.

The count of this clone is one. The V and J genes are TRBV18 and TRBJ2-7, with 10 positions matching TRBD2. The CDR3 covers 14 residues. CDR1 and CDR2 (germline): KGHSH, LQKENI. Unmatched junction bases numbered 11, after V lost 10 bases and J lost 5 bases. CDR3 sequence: CATRPLAGENEQYF. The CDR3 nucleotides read TGTGCCACGCGTCCTCTAGCGGGAGAAAACGAGCAGTACTTC.